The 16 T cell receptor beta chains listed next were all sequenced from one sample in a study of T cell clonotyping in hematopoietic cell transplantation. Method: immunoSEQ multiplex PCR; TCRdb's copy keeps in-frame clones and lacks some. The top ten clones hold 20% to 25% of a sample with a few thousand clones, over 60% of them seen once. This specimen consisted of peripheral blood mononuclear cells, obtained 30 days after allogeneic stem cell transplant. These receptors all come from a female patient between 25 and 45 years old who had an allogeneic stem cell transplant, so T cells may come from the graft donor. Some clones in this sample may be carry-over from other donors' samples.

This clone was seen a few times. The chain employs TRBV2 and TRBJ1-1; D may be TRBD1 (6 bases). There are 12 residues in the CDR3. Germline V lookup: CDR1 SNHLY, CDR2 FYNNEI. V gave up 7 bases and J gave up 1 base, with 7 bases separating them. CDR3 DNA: TGTGCCAGCATCAGGGGGAACACTGAAGCTTTCTTT. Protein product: CASIRGNTEAFF.

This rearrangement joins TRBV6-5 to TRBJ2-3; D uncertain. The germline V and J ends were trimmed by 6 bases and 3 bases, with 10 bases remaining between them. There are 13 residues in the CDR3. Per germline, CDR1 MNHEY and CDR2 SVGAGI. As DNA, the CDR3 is TGTGCCAGCAGGCAAGAAGGGACAGATACGCAGTATTTT. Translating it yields CASRQEGTDTQYF.

Written as DNA, the CDR3 is TGTGCCAGCAGTGCCCTAGACAATAACTATGGCTACACCTTC. Its protein product is CASSALDNNYGYTF. This chain connects TRBV28 to TRBJ1-2; no firm D call. V gave up 5 bases and J gave up 1 base, with 11 bases separating them. The CDR3 runs 14 residues. Germline V gene lookup returns CDR1 MDHEN and CDR2 SYDVKM.

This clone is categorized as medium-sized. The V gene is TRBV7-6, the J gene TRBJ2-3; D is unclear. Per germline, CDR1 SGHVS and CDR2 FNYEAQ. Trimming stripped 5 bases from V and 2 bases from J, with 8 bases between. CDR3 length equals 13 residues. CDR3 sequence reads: CASSATDTDTQYF. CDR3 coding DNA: TGTGCCAGCAGCGCAACAGACACAGATACGCAGTATTTT. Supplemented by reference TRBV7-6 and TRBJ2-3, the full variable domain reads GAGVSQSPRYKVTKRGQDVALRCDPISGHVSLYWYRQALGQGPEFLTYFNYEAQQDKSGLPNDRFSAERPEGSISTLTIQRTEQRDSAMYRCASSATDTDTQYFGPGTRLTVL.

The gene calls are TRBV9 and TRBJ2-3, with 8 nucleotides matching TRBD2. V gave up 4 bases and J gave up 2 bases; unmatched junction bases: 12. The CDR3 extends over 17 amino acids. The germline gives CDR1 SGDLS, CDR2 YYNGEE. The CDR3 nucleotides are TGTGCCAGCAGCCCCCGCCCCAGCGGGGGAGACACAGATACGCAGTATTTT. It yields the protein CASSPRPSGGDTDTQYF. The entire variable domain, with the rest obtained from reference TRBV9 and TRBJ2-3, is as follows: DSGVTQTPKHLITATGQRVTLRCSPRSGDLSVYWYQQSLDQGLQFLIQYYNGEERAKGNILERFSAQQFPDLHSELNLSSLELGDSALYFCASSPRPSGGDTDTQYFGPGTRLTVL.

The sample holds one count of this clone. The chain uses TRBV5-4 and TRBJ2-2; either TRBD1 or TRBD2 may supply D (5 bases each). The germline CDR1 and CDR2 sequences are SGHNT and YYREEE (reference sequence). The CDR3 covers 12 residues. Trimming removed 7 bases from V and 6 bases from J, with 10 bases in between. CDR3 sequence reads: CASRGVPGELFF. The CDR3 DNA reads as TGTGCCAGCCGAGGGGTTCCCGGGGAGCTGTTTTTT.

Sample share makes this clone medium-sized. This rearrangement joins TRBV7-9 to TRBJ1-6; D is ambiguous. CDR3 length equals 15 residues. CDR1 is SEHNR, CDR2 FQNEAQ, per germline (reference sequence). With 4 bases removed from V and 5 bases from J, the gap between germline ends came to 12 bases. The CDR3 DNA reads TGTGCCAGCAGCTCGCCGCGCCTGGATAATTCACCCCTCCACTTT. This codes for CASSSPRLDNSPLHF.

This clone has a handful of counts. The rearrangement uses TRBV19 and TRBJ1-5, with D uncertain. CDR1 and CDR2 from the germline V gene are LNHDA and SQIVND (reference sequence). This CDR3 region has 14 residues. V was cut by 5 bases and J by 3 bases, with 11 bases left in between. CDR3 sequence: CASSFPGINQPQHF. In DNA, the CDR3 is TGTGCCAGTAGTTTCCCCGGGATCAATCAGCCCCAGCATTTT.

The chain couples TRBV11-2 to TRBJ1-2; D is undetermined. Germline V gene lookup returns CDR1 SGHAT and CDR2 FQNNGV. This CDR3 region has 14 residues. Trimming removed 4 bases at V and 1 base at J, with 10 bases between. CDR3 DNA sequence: TGTGCCAGCAGCTCTTCCACCCGTAACTATGGCTACACCTTC. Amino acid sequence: CASSSSTRNYGYTF.

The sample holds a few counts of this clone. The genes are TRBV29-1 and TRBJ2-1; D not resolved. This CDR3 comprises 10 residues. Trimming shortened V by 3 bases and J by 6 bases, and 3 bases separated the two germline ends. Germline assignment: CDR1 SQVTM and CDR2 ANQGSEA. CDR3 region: CSVELNEQFF. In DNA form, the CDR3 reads TGCAGCGTTGAGCTCAATGAGCAGTTCTTC.

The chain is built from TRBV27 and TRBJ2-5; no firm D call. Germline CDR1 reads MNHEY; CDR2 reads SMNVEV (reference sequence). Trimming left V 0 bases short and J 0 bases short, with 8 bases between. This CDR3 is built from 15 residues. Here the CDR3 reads CASSLSIEDQETQYF. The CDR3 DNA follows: TGTGCCAGCAGTTTATCGATTGAGGACCAAGAGACCCAGTACTTC.

CDR3 DNA: TGCGCCAGCAGCCAAGTGGGACTAGCGGAAGAGCAGTTCTTC. Protein: CASSQVGLAEEQFF. This chain links TRBV4-1 with TRBJ2-1; 11 bases agree with TRBD2. CDR1 and CDR2 from the germline V gene are MGHRA and YSYEKL. V lost 1 base to trimming and J lost 10 bases; unmatched junction nucleotides: 3. The length of the CDR3 is 14 residues.

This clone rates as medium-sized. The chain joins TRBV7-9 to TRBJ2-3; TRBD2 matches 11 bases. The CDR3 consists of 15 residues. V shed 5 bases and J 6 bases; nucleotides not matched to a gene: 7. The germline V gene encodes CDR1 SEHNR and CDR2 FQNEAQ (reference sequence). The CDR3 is CASSPSGGPRDTQYF. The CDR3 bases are TGTGCCAGCAGCCCTAGCGGGGGGCCCCGGGATACGCAGTATTTT. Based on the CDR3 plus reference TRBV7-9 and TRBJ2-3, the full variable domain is DTGVSQNPRHKITKRGQNVTFRCDPISEHNRLYWYRQTLGQGPEFLTYFQNEAQLEKSRLLSDRFSAERPKGSFSTLEIQRTEQGDSAMYLCASSPSGGPRDTQYFGPGTRLTVL.

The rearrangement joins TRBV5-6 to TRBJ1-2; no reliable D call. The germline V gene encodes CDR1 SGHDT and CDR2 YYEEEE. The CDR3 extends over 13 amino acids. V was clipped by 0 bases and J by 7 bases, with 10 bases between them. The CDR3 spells CASSLEGVGGYTF. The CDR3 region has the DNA TGTGCCAGCAGCTTGGAGGGAGTTGGTGGCTACACCTTC.

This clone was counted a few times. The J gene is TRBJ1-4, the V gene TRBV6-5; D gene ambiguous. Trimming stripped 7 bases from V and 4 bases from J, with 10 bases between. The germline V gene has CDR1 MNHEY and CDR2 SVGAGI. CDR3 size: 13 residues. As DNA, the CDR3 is TGTGCCAGCATGAGGGCAAATAATGAAAAACTGTTTTTT. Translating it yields CASMRANNEKLFF.

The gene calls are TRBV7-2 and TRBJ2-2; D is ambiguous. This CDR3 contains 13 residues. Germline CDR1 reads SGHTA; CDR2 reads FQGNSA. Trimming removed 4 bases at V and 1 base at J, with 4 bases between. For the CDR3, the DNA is TGTGCCAGCAGCTGGTTGAACACCGGGGAGCTGTTTTTT. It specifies CASSWLNTGELFF.